The 19 T cell receptor beta chains in this list originate from one sample, sequenced in a study of T-cell reconstitution after alpha-beta-depleted transplantation in children. A TCRbeta library incorporating unique molecular identifiers was prepared. In TCRdb, the PCR reads were re-called with MiXCR into one record per CDR3 protein. Here the sample spans approximately 80,000 distinct CDR3 sequences, over 12% being singletons. Source: PBMCs, mostly from graft donor cells, taken 180 days after TCRalphabeta/CD19-depleted stem cell transplant. The receptors were sampled from a male patient under 10 years old who had a stem cell transplant for acute lymphoblastic leukemia, so the T cells may come from the graft donor.

The rearrangement links TRBV6-2 or TRBV6-3 to TRBJ2-3; D assignment may be TRBD1 or TRBD2 (5 bases each). CDR1 MNHEY and CDR2 SVGEGT come from the germline V gene. There are 12 residues in the CDR3. Trimming removed 2 bases from V and 11 bases from J, with 11 bases in between. The CDR3 sequence: CASSYEGRWQYF. CDR3 nucleotide sequence: TGTGCCAGCAGTTACGAGGGGCGATGGCAGTATTTT.

In this sample, this clonotype turned up many times. J is TRBJ2-3 and V is TRBV7-2; the match to TRBD2 covers 9 bases. The germline V gene encodes CDR1 SGHTA and CDR2 FQGNSA. The CDR3 runs to 14 residues. Trimming at V came to 1 base and at J to 6 bases, leaving 2 bases not matched to a gene. The CDR3 DNA is TGTGCCAGCAGCTTAGGACTAGCGGCGGATACGCAGTATTTT. It specifies CASSLGLAADTQYF.

This clonotype was seen ten or more times. CDR3 sequence: CASSHGGLRGRADTQYF. The CDR3 bases are TGTGCCAGCAGCCACGGAGGACTCCGGGGTCGGGCAGATACGCAGTATTTT. This chain joins TRBV6-5 and TRBJ2-3, with D tentatively TRBD2 (5 bases). Germline lookup yields CDR1 MNHEY and CDR2 SVGAGI. This CDR3 is built from 17 residues. V dropped 6 bases and J dropped 4 bases, with 23 bases sitting between them.

Worth noting for this clonotype: A junction boundary mismatches the germline segment, possibly from a read error. The gene calls are TRBV7-8 and TRBJ1-1; the match to TRBD1 covers 7 bases. From germline, CDR1 is SGHVS and CDR2 FQNEAQ. The CDR3 sequence is 16 residues long. CDR3 loop: CASSLGQGVMNTGAFF. The CDR3, as DNA: TGTGCCAGCAGCTTAGGGCAGGGGGTCATGAACACTGGAGCTTTCTTT.

The CDR3 sequence: CASSIATWETQYF. In DNA, the CDR3 is TGTGCCAGTAGTATTGCGACCTGGGAGACCCAGTACTTC. The chain joins TRBV19 to TRBJ2-5; D gene unclear. This CDR3 comprises 13 residues. Germline CDR1 is LNHDA and CDR2 is SQIVND (reference sequence). The V and J ends lost 3 bases and 5 bases respectively, with 10 bases between them.

The chain couples TRBV12-3 or TRBV12-4 to TRBJ1-2; no clear D. Between the trimmed V and J ends, which lost 2 bases and 7 bases, there was a span of 20 bases. This CDR3 comprises 16 residues. In DNA, the CDR3 is TGTGCCAGCAGTTTACAAATATTAAGCTCCCCCAGTGGCTACACCTTC. Residues: CASSLQILSSPSGYTF.

Only a few counts were recorded for this clonotype. The chain combines TRBV28 with TRBJ2-6; 7 bases line up with TRBD1. Germline assignment: CDR1 MDHEN and CDR2 SYDVKM. The CDR3 has 15 residues. The ends lost 5 bases at V and 3 bases at J; junction bases unmatched: 4. This CDR3 reads CASSRQGIGANVLTF. Here the CDR3 DNA reads TGTGCCAGCAGTAGACAGGGAATTGGGGCCAACGTCCTGACTTTC.

This clonotype came up many times. The chain is built from TRBV12-3 or TRBV12-4 and TRBJ2-7; weak D call: TRBD1 (6 bases). V was pared by 5 bases and J by 5 bases, with 22 bases between. The CDR3 covers 16 residues. CDR3 nucleotide sequence: TGTGCCAGCAGTCCCCCGGGACACCGGCCGAGGCACGAGCAGTACTTC. The encoded protein is CASSPPGHRPRHEQYF.

The genes are TRBV7-2 and TRBJ2-7, with D maybe TRBD1 (6 bases). Per the germline V gene, CDR1 is SGHTA and CDR2 is FQGNSA. V lost 4 bases to trimming and J lost 2 bases, with 12 bases between them. This CDR3 is built from 14 residues. The CDR3 is CASSSGHRTYEQYF. The CDR3 DNA follows: TGTGCCAGCAGCTCGGGACACCGAACCTACGAGCAGTACTTC.

V usage is TRBV6-5 and J usage is TRBJ1-1, with D perhaps TRBD1 (6 bases). Trimming left V 0 bases short and J 7 bases short, with 12 bases between. This CDR3 has 14 amino acids. Germline V gives CDR1 MNHEY, CDR2 SVGAGI. CDR3 residues: CASSYSIDRFEAFF. The CDR3 region has the DNA TGTGCCAGCAGTTACTCCATTGACAGGTTTGAAGCTTTCTTT.

This clonotype turned up a few times. The chain recombines TRBV9 with TRBJ1-1; tentatively, D is TRBD1 (6 bases). The CDR3 length is 13 residues. Between the trimmed V and J ends, which lost 3 bases and 6 bases, there was a span of 12 bases. CDR1 is SGDLS and CDR2 is YYNGEE in the germline V gene. The CDR3 spells CASSAGGGAEAFF. The DNA for the CDR3 is TGTGCCAGCAGCGCCGGAGGGGGGGCTGAAGCTTTCTTT.

This clonotype has a count of ten or more. The chain has TRBV10-3 and TRBJ2-7, with D hard to call. V was shortened by 5 bases and J by 0 bases, with 5 bases between the two germline ends. Germline CDR1 ENHRY, CDR2 SYGVKD. This CDR3 is built from 12 residues. The DNA of the CDR3 is TGTGCCATCAGTTTGAGCTCCTACGAGCAGTACTTC. It encodes CAISLSSYEQYF.

V usage is TRBV24-1 and J usage is TRBJ2-2; the D call may be TRBD1 or TRBD2 (5 bases each). Trimming removed 0 bases at V and 5 bases at J, with 9 bases between. This CDR3 has 15 amino acids. Germline assignment: CDR1 KGHDR and CDR2 SFDVKD. The DNA of the CDR3 is TGTGCCACCAGTGATTTGCAGTGGGGGACCGGGGAGCTGTTTTTT. Protein product: CATSDLQWGTGELFF.

This clonotype was seen only a few times. This CDR3 reads CASSVGGTPNNEQFF. As DNA, the CDR3 is TGTGCCAGCAGCGTCGGCGGGACACCCAACAATGAGCAGTTCTTC. The V gene is TRBV9, the J gene TRBJ2-1, with D perhaps given as TRBD1 or TRBD2 (6 bases each). Germline V gene sequence: CDR1 SGDLS, CDR2 YYNGEE. V was trimmed by 2 bases and J by 5 bases, leaving 14 bases between them. The CDR3 sequence is 15 residues long.

The chain recombines TRBV12-5 with TRBJ1-5; D unresolved. V was clipped by 3 bases and J by 3 bases, with 12 bases between them. This CDR3 is 15 amino acids long. The germline V gene has CDR1 LGHNT and CDR2 FRNRAP. The CDR3 DNA sequence: TGTGCTAGTGGTTTCCGGGGATCCCTCAATCAGCCCCAGCATTTT. It yields the protein CASGFRGSLNQPQHF. The full variable domain, rest sourced from reference TRBV12-5 and TRBJ1-5, is DARVTQTPRHKVTEMGQEVTMRCQPILGHNTVFWYRQTMMQGLELLAYFRNRAPLDDSGMPKDRFSAEMPDATLATLKIQPSEPRDSAVYFCASGFRGSLNQPQHFGDGTRLSIL.

The chain couples TRBV30 to TRBJ1-2; 11 bases are a match to TRBD1. Germline V gene data show CDR1 as GTSNPN and CDR2 as SVGIG (reference sequence). The CDR3 has 16 residues. The trim removed 4 bases at V and 3 bases at J, leaving 10 bases unmatched. The CDR3 DNA reads as TGTGCCTGGAAGGTGGACAGGGGGCCAGGTGACTATGGCTACACCTTC. The encoded protein is CAWKVDRGPGDYGYTF.

V gene TRBV4-2 combines with J gene TRBJ1-2; D call uncertain. The CDR3 totals 14 residues. CDR1 and CDR2 from the germline V gene are LGHNA and YNFKEQ. Trimming removed 0 bases from V and 0 bases from J, with 5 bases in between. The CDR3: CASSQDISNYGYTF. As DNA, the CDR3 is TGTGCCAGCAGCCAAGATATTTCTAACTATGGCTACACCTTC.

This clonotype was seen a few times. This chain connects TRBV9 to TRBJ1-1; D is unresolved. Trimming shortened V by 4 bases and J by 4 bases, and 11 bases separated the two germline ends. The germline gives CDR1 SGDLS, CDR2 YYNGEE. The CDR3 is 13 amino acids. CDR3 protein: CASSLDLVTEAFF. The CDR3 nucleotides are TGTGCCAGCAGCTTAGACCTGGTCACTGAAGCTTTCTTT.

The chain employs TRBV7-9 and TRBJ2-2; 7 bases align to TRBD1. CDR1 and CDR2 (germline): SEHNR, FQNEAQ (reference sequence). V gave up 4 bases and J gave up 1 base; unmatched junction bases: 3. There are 15 residues in the CDR3. The CDR3 DNA follows: TGTGCCAGCAGCTGGGGGACAGTGAACACCGGGGAGCTGTTTTTT. This codes for CASSWGTVNTGELFF.